This passage covers 14 T cell receptor beta chains from one sample sequenced in a study of T cells after yellow fever vaccination. TCRdb independently ran MiXCR on the 5' RACE reads; one entry per CDR3 protein. The sample lists a few hundred thousand distinct CDR3 sequences, approximately 8% occurring once. Source: PBMCs, taken about 41 days after the first yellow fever vaccination. The receptors were sampled from a man between 18 and 35 years old who received the YFV17D yellow fever vaccine.

This clonotype was counted between two and nine times. The J gene is TRBJ1-2, the V gene TRBV20-1; D is possibly TRBD1 (5 bases). The CDR3 totals 16 residues. Trimming shortened V by 5 bases and J by 8 bases, and 27 bases separated the two germline ends. Germline values: CDR1 DFQATT, CDR2 SNEGSKA (reference sequence). The CDR3 protein is CSALSTGLRADLGYTF. CDR3 coding DNA: TGCAGTGCTTTGTCGACGGGACTCCGGGCGGATTTAGGCTACACCTTC.

This clonotype has at least ten counts. This chain links TRBV20-1 with TRBJ2-2; TRBD2 aligns across 10 bases. This CDR3 has 14 amino acids. V lost 6 bases, J lost 6 bases, and 7 bases stayed unmatched. Germline V gene data show CDR1 as DFQATT and CDR2 as SNEGSKA (reference sequence). The DNA for the CDR3 is TGCAGTGCGCGAACCGGGACTAGCGCCGGGGAGCTGTTTTTT. Its translation: CSARTGTSAGELFF.

This clonotype has at least ten counts. The chain employs TRBV18 and TRBJ2-1; 10 positions match TRBD1. The germline V gene encodes CDR1 KGHSH and CDR2 LQKENI. CDR3 length: 14 residues. The trim removed 3 bases at V and 6 bases at J, leaving 2 bases unmatched. The CDR3 loop is CASSPRTGGNEQFF. CDR3 in DNA: TGTGCCAGCTCACCCCGGACAGGGGGCAATGAGCAGTTCTTC.

This clonotype was picked up a small number of times. The V gene is TRBV7-9, the J gene TRBJ1-5; unclear D gene. CDR3 length: 14 residues. Trimming took off 4 bases at V and 2 bases at J, with 9 bases between the two ends. The V gene's germline CDR1 is SEHNR and CDR2 FQNEAQ (reference sequence). CDR3 nucleotides: TGTGCCAGCAGCTCAACTAGGGGCAATCAGCCCCAGCATTTT. Protein product: CASSSTRGNQPQHF.

This clonotype was picked up a small number of times. The rearrangement uses TRBV3-1 and TRBJ1-2; maybe TRBD1 (5 bases). With 6 bases removed from V and 4 bases from J, the gap between germline ends came to 12 bases. The CDR3 is 13 amino acids. The germline V gene encodes CDR1 LGHDT and CDR2 YNNKEL (reference sequence). CDR3 sequence reads: CASSQTGPYGYTF. The DNA for the CDR3 is TGTGCCAGCAGTCAGACGGGACCCTATGGCTACACCTTC.

This clonotype was observed a few times. The gene calls are TRBV21-1 and TRBJ2-1; TRBD1 was called by the table and not checked on the DNA. TRBV21-1 is assigned pseudogene status. The CDR3 covers 13 residues. The CDR3 DNA follows: TGTGCCAGCAGCAAAGGGGCGGCTAATGAGCAGTTCTTC. Translation gives CASSKGAANEQFF.

The chain has TRBV7-9 and TRBJ2-1; 13 nucleotides agree with TRBD2. Germline V gene data show CDR1 as SEHNR and CDR2 as FQNEAQ (reference sequence). V was pared by 8 bases and J by 9 bases, with 10 bases of the junction left unmatched. The CDR3 is made up of 15 amino acids. This chain's CDR3 is CASGLTSGGAFEQFF. The DNA of the CDR3 is TGTGCCAGCGGCCTAACTAGCGGGGGGGCCTTTGAGCAGTTCTTC.

V gene TRBV27 combines with J gene TRBJ1-2; TRBD1 might be the D (5 bases). Germline assignment: CDR1 MNHEY and CDR2 SMNVEV (reference sequence). Trimming took 2 bases from V and 4 from J, leaving 17 bases between them. The CDR3 consists of 16 residues. DNA for the CDR3: TGTGCCAGCAGTTTAGTAAGCCAGGGTGGATTCTATGGCTACACCTTC. Protein: CASSLVSQGGFYGYTF.

This clonotype occurred a few times. For the CDR3, the DNA is TGCAGCGTTGGGCACCAACTAGACGGCTACACCTTC. This sequence encodes CSVGHQLDGYTF. This chain joins TRBV29-1 and TRBJ1-2; D ambiguous. This CDR3 contains 12 residues. CDR1 and CDR2 (germline): SQVTM, ANQGSEA. The ends were cut back, 4 bases at V and 8 bases at J, with 14 bases in the middle.

The chain recombines TRBV4-3 with TRBJ1-2; D may be TRBD1 (5 bases). Trimming took off 0 bases at V and 6 bases at J, with 17 bases between the two ends. CDR1 and CDR2 (germline): LGHNA, YSLEER. This CDR3 spans 16 amino acids. In nucleotides, the CDR3 is TGCGCCAGCAGCCAAGATGTTCTAGAGGGGAGGAATGGCTACACCTTC. Translation: CASSQDVLEGRNGYTF.

This sequence joins TRBV4-3 and TRBJ2-7; TRBD1 aligns across 7 bases. Germline loops: CDR1 LGHNA, CDR2 YSLEER. V was pared by 1 base and J by 4 bases, with 10 bases of the junction left unmatched. The CDR3 runs to 16 residues. The CDR3 reads CASSQVFPGQSYEQYF. The DNA of the CDR3 is TGCGCCAGCAGCCAAGTTTTCCCGGGACAGTCATACGAGCAGTACTTC.

This clonotype was recorded only once. A much larger clone lies one base from this, so it may be a read error. V usage is TRBV5-1 and J usage is TRBJ2-5; the D gene is possibly TRBD2 (7 bases). The CDR3 contains 13 residues. Per the germline V gene, CDR1 is SGHRS and CDR2 is YFSETQ. Here the CDR3 DNA reads TGCGCCAGCGGCGGGGGCGCCCAAGGGACCCAGTACTTC. This sequence encodes CASGGGAQGTQYF.

Many counts were recorded for this clonotype. J is TRBJ1-1 and V is TRBV20-1; tentative D call: TRBD1 (5 bases). Germline V gene sequence: CDR1 DFQATT, CDR2 SNEGSKA (reference sequence). V was clipped by 2 bases and J by 2 bases, with 18 bases between them. The CDR3 is made up of 16 amino acids. CDR3: CSARLPLTDLNTEAFF. CDR3 DNA sequence: TGCAGTGCTAGACTCCCCTTGACAGATCTCAACACTGAAGCTTTCTTT.

This chain links TRBV21-1 with TRBJ2-1; the DNA was not used to check the table's D call, TRBD1. TRBV21-1 is deemed a pseudogene. CDR3 size: 16 residues. CDR3 DNA: TGTGCCAGCAGCAAAACCGGGACAAGGGATATCGATGAGCAGTTCTTC. Protein product: CASSKTGTRDIDEQFF.